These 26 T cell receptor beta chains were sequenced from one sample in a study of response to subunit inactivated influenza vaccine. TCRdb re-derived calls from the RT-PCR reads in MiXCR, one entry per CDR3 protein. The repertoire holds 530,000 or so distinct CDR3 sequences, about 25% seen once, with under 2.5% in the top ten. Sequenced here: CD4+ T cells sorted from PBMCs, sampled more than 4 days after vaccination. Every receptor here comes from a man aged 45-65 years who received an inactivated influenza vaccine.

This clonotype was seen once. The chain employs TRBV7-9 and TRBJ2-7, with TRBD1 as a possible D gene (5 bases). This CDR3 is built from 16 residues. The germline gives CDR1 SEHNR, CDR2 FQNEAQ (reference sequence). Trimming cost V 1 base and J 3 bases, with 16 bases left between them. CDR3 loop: CASSLVAWGADYEQYF. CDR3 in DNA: TGTGCCAGCAGCTTAGTTGCATGGGGCGCGGACTACGAGCAGTACTTC.

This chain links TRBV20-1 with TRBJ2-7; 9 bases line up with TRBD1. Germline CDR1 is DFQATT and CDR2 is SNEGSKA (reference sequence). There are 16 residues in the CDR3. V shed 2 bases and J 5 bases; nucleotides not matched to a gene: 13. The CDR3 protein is CSARMVGGTGRNEQYF. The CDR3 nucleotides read TGCAGTGCTAGAATGGTGGGGGGGACAGGGAGGAACGAGCAGTACTTC.

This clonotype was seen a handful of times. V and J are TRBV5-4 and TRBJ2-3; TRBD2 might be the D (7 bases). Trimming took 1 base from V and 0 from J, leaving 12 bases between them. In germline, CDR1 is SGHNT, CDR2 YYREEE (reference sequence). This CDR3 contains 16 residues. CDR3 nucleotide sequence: TGTGCCAGCAGCTTGAAGGGGGGGATTAGCACAGATACGCAGTATTTT. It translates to CASSLKGGISTDTQYF.

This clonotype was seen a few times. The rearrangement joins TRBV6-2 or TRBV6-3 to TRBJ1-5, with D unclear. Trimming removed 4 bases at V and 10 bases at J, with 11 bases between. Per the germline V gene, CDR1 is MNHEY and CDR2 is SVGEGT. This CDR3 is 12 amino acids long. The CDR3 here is CASSWEGYPQHF. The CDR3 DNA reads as TGTGCCAGCAGTTGGGAGGGATATCCCCAGCATTTT.

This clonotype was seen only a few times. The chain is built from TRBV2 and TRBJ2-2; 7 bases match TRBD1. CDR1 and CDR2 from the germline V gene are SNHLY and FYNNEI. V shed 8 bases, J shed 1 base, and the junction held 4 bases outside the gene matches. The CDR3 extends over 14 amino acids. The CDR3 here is CASAGTVNTGELFF. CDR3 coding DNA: TGTGCCAGCGCCGGGACAGTGAACACCGGGGAGCTGTTTTTT.

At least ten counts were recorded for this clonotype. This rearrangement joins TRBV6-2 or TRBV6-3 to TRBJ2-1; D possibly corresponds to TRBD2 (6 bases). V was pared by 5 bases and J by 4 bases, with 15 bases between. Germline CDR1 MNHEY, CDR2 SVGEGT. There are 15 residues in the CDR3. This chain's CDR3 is CASSDFTGLYNEQFF. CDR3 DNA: TGTGCCAGCAGTGATTTTACGGGACTTTACAATGAGCAGTTCTTC.

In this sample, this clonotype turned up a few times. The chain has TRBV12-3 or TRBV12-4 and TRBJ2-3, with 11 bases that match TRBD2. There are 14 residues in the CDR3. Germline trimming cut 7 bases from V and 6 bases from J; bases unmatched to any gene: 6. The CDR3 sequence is CASTLLAGEDTQYF. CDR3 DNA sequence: TGTGCCAGCACCCTACTAGCGGGGGAGGATACGCAGTATTTT.

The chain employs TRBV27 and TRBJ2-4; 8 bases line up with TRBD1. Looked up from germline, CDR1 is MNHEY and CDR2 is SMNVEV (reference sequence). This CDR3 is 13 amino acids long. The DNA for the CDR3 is TGTATTTACAGGGGGGCGGCCAAAAACATTCAGTACTTC. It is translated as CIYRGAAKNIQYF.

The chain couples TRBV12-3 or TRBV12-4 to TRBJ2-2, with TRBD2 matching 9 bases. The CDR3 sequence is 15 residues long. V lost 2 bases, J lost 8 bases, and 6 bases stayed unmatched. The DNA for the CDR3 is TGTGCCAGCAGTTTACCGGGACTAGCCTCAGGGGAGCTGTTTTTT. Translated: CASSLPGLASGELFF.

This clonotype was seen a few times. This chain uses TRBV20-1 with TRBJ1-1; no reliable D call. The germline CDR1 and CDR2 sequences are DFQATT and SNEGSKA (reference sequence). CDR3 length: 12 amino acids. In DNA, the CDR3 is TGCAGGGCGGCTTTCTCCAACACTGAAGCTTTCTTT. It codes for CRAAFSNTEAFF.

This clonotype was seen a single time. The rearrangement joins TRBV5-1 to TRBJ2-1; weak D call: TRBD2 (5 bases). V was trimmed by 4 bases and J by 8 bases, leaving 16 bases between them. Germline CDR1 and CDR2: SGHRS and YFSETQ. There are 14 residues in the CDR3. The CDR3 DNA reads TGCGCCAGCAGCGCGACGACTACAGTGGATGAGCAGTTCTTC. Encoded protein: CASSATTTVDEQFF.

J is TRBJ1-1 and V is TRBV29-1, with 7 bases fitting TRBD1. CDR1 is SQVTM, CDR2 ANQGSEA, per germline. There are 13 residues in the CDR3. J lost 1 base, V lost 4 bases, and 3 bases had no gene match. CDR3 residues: CSVGDSSNTEAFF. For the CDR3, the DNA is TGCAGCGTTGGGGACAGCTCGAACACTGAAGCTTTCTTT. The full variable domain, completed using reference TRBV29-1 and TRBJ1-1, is SAVISQKPSRDICQRGTSLTIQCQVDSQVTMMFWYRQQPGQSLTLIATANQGSEATYESGFVIDKFPISRPNLTFSTLTVSNMSPEDSSIYLCSVGDSSNTEAFFGQGTRLTVV.

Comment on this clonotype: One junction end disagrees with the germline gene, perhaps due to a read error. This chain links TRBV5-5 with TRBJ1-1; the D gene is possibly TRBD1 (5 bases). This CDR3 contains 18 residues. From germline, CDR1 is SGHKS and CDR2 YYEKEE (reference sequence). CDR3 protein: CANSLASVGTGVNTEAFF. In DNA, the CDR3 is TGTGCCAACAGCTTGGCCTCTGTGGGGACGGGAGTGAACACTGAAGCTTTCTTT.

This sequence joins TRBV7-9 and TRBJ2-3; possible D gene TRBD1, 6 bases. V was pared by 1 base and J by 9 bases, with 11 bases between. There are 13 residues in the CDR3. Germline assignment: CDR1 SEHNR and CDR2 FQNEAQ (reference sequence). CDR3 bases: TGTGCCAGCAGCTTAGGACAGGCGTACACGCAGTATTTT. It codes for CASSLGQAYTQYF.

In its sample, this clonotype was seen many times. CDR3 loop: CASSLGGREETQYF. CDR3 coding DNA: TGTGCCAGCAGCTTAGGGGGTAGGGAAGAGACCCAGTACTTC. The chain joins TRBV7-2 to TRBJ2-5; D unclear. V was cut by 1 base and J by 3 bases, with 9 bases left in between. This CDR3 spans 14 amino acids. The germline CDR1 and CDR2 sequences are SGHTA and FQGNSA.

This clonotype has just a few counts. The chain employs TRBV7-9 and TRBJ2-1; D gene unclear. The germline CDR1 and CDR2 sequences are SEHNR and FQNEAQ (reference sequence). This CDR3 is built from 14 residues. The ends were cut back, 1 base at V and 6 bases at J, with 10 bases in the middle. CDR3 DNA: TGTGCCAGCAGCTTAGGCCCGACCCCCAATGAGCAGTTCTTC. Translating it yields CASSLGPTPNEQFF.

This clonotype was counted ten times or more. Here the CDR3 DNA reads TGTGCCAGCAGCTTAGGGAGCGGCCCCCAAGAGACCCAGTACTTC. Protein: CASSLGSGPQETQYF. The chain joins TRBV7-7 to TRBJ2-5; D is perhaps TRBD2 (5 bases). Germline CDR1 and CDR2: SSHAT and FNYEAQ (reference sequence). The CDR3 runs to 15 residues. V was pared by 1 base and J by 1 base, with 10 bases between.

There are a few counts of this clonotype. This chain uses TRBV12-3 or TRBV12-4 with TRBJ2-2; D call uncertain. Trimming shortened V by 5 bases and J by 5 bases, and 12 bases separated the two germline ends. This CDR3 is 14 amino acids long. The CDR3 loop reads CASSILVGTGELFF. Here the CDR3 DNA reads TGTGCCAGCAGTATTTTAGTGGGGACCGGGGAGCTGTTTTTT.

Here the CDR3 DNA reads TGCAGTGCTAGTTTCCGGGCCACTGAAGCTTTCTTT. Its protein is CSASFRATEAFF. The chain recombines TRBV20-1 with TRBJ1-1; the D is unclear. This CDR3 spans 12 amino acids. The V gene lost 3 bases and the J gene lost 4 bases, with 9 bases spanning the gap. Germline V gives CDR1 DFQATT, CDR2 SNEGSKA (reference sequence).

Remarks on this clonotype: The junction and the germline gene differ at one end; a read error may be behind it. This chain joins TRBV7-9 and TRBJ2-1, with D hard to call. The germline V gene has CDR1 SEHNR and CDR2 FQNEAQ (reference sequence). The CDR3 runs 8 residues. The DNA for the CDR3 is TGTGCCAGCGGCAACTTCGTCTTC. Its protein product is CASGNFVF.

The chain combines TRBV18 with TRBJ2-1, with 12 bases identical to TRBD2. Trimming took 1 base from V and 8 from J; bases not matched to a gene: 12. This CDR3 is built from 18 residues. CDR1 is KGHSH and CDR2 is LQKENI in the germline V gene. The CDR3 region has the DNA TGTGCCAGCTCACCACGGACCGAGACTAGCGGGAGAAACCATGAGCAGTTCTTC. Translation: CASSPRTETSGRNHEQFF.

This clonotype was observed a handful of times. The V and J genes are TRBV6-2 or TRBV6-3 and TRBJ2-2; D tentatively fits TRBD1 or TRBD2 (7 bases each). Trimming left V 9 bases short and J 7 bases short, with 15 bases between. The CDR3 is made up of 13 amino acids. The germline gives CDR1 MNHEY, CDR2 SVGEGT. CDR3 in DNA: TGTGCCAGTGACAGGGAGGGGCGCGGGGAGCTGTTTTTT. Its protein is CASDREGRGELFF.

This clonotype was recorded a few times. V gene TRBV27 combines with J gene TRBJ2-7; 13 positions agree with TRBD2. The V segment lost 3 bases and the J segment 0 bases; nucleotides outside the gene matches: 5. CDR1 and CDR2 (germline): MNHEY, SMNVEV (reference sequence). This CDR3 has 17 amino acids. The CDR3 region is CASSFWWTSGSSYEQYF. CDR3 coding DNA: TGTGCCAGCAGTTTCTGGTGGACTAGCGGGAGCTCCTACGAGCAGTACTTC.

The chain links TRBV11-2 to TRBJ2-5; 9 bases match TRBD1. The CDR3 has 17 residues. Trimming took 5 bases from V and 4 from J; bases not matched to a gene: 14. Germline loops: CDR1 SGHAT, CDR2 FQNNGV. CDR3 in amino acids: CASSPGTGLVSGETQYF. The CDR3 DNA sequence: TGTGCCAGCAGCCCGGGGACAGGGTTGGTTTCAGGAGAGACCCAGTACTTC.

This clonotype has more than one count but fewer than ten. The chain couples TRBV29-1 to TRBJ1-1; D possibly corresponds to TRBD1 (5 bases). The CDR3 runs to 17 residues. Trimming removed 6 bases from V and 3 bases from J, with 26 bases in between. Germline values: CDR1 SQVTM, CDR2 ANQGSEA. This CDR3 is CSVLGVGAFSGYTEAFF. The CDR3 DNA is TGCAGCGTCCTAGGGGTGGGCGCGTTTTCTGGTTACACTGAAGCTTTCTTT. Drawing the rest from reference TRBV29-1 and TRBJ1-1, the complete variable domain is SAVISQKPSRDICQRGTSLTIQCQVDSQVTMMFWYRQQPGQSLTLIATANQGSEATYESGFVIDKFPISRPNLTFSTLTVSNMSPEDSSIYLCSVLGVGAFSGYTEAFFGQGTRLTVV.

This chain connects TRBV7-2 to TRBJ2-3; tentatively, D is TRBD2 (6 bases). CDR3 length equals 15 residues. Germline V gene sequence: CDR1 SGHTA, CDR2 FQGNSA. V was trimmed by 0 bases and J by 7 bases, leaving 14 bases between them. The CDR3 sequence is CASSLASGGANTQYF. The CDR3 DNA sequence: TGTGCCAGCAGCTTAGCATCCGGGGGAGCGAATACGCAGTATTTT.